This note documents a single T cell receptor beta chain sequence. As for time point: pretreatment peripheral blood. The data derive from a study of PD-L1 blockade in urothelial cancer. Libraries were prepared by immunoSEQ multiplex PCR; TCRdb keeps only in-frame clonotypes and omits some of them. This sample yields some 71,000 clones, of which 70% to 90% are seen a single time; 14% to 15% belongs to the top ten. V lost 6 bases to trimming and J lost 7 bases, with 7 bases between them. The germline V gene has CDR1 MGHRA and CDR2 YSYEKL. This CDR3 comprises 12 residues. The sample in question was PBMCs, obtained around atezolizumab (anti-PD-L1) treatment. This sequence joins TRBV4-1 and TRBJ1-6, with D unclear. The receptor comes from a man aged 55 to 69 with urothelial cancer. The CDR3 nucleotides are TGCGCCAGCAGTAATGCGAATTCACCCCTCCACTTT. This encodes CASSNANSPLHF.